This TCR beta chain was sequenced for a study of T cell clonality in common variable immunodeficiency. Assay used: immunoSEQ multiplex PCR; TCRdb lists only in-frame clones, some missing. Listed for the sample are over 30,000 clones, none seen a single time. The CDR3 contains 18 residues. CDR1 and CDR2 from the germline V gene are LNHDA and SQIVND (reference sequence). J gave up 0 bases and V 1 base, and 9 bases lay outside the gene matches. This clone was observed many times. The read finishes 3 residues shy of the CDR3 end, and the germline J gene is used to complete it. The receptor's source is a person between 18 and 69 years old in good health. Sequenced input: peripheral blood mononuclear cells. This rearrangement joins TRBV19 to TRBJ2-7; 10 bases align to TRBD1. CDR3 residues: CASSIASETGGFSYEQYF. CDR3 DNA, as far as it was read: TGTGCCAGTAGTATAGCCTCCGAGACAGGGGGCTTCTCCTACGAG.